The present entry profiles one T cell receptor beta chain with its context. Clinical symptoms, serum thyroxine and TRAb, thyroid ultrasound and orbital computed tomography together formed the diagnostic basis. PBMCs were obtained from 7.5 to 10 ml fresh peripheral blood. Germline V CDR1 and CDR2: SGHRS, YFSETQ. There are 16 residues in the CDR3. The V end was cut by 0 bases, the J end by 5 bases, with 18 bases between. The entry originates in a study of T cells in Graves' hyperthyroidism and ophthalmopathy. RNA transcripts served as the template for amplifying TCR beta CDR3 regions. The HTBI primer set was used in a first-round RT-PCR of the TCR CDR3. TCRdb reanalysed the multiplex PCR reads using MiXCR and keeps one entry per CDR3 protein. The sample lists a few hundred thousand distinct CDR3 sequences, 22% seen once, with roughly 49% in the top ten.

This clonotype was obtained from a woman in her seventies with Graves' ophthalmopathy. V gene TRBV5-1 combines with J gene TRBJ2-7, with D perhaps TRBD2 (7 bases). Sample: blood. CDR3 nucleotides: TGCGCCAGCAGCTTGGAAATGGGGGGGGGCTTCGACGAGCAGTACTTC. Protein sequence: CASSLEMGGGFDEQYF. Full variable domain (rest looked up from reference TRBV5-1 and TRBJ2-7): KAGVTQTPRYLIKTRGQQVTLSCSPISGHRSVSWYQQTPGQGLQFLFEYFSETQRNKGNFPGRFSGRQFSNSRSEMNVSTLELGDSALYLCASSLEMGGGFDEQYFGPGTRLTVT.